One sample yielded the 13 T cell receptor beta chains listed below, sequenced in a study of OX40 agonist ivuxolimab in advanced cancers. Some clones are missing from TCRdb's copy, which holds only in-frame ones; the method was immunoSEQ multiplex PCR. The sample has tens of thousands of clones; 87% are singletons. The material was CD4+ or CD8+ T cells sorted from blood, obtained in a trial of the OX40 agonist ivuxolimab. Receptor source: an adult with an advanced solid tumor such as melanoma, head and neck, liver or kidney cancer.

The V and J genes are TRBV18 and TRBJ2-3; the D is unclear. The V end was cut by 0 bases, the J end by 5 bases, with 6 bases between. The CDR3 spans 13 residues. Germline values: CDR1 KGHSH, CDR2 LQKENI. The CDR3 coding sequence is TGTGCCAGCTCACCACCGTCGCTAGATACGCAGTATTTT. Its protein product is CASSPPSLDTQYF.

V and J are TRBV7-9 and TRBJ2-1, with D perhaps matching TRBD1 (5 bases). From germline, CDR1 is SEHNR and CDR2 FQNEAQ (reference sequence). V lost 3 bases and J 9 bases, leaving 9 bases between the germline ends. The CDR3 runs 12 residues. CDR3 protein: CASSLLQGEQFF. CDR3 coding DNA: TGTGCCAGCAGCTTGCTGCAGGGTGAGCAGTTCTTC.

This sequence joins TRBV7-6 and TRBJ1-4; tentative D call: TRBD1 (6 bases). V lost 2 bases to trimming and J lost 8 bases, with 15 bases between them. CDR1 SGHVS and CDR2 FNYEAQ come from the germline V gene. The CDR3 runs to 15 residues. Written as DNA, the CDR3 is TGTGCCAGCAGCTTAATGGGGGGCGGAGGAGAAAAACTGTTTTTT. Residues: CASSLMGGGGEKLFF.

This chain joins TRBV9 and TRBJ2-5; 7 nucleotides line up with TRBD2. V gave up 4 bases and J gave up 4 bases; unmatched junction bases: 7. From germline, CDR1 is SGDLS and CDR2 YYNGEE. This CDR3 is built from 14 residues. For the CDR3, the DNA is TGTGCCAGCAGCTCCCGCGGGGGAGGAGAGACCCAGTACTTC. Protein product: CASSSRGGGETQYF.

V is TRBV19 and J is TRBJ1-5; no clear D gene. V lost 3 bases to trimming and J lost 4 bases, with 10 bases between them. The germline CDR1 and CDR2 sequences are LNHDA and SQIVND (reference sequence). The CDR3 length is 14 residues. CDR3 sequence (DNA): TGTGCCAGTAGTATGGAGGGCGGAAATCAGCCCCAGCATTTT. This encodes CASSMEGGNQPQHF.

V and J are TRBV7-8 and TRBJ1-1; 7 bases fit TRBD1. CDR3 length equals 15 residues. The V gene's germline CDR1 is SGHVS and CDR2 FQNEAQ. V lost 1 base to trimming and J lost 0 bases; unmatched junction nucleotides: 2. CDR3 bases: TGTGCCAGCAGCTTAGTTGGGACAGTGAACACTGAAGCTTTCTTT. This sequence encodes CASSLVGTVNTEAFF.

The chain links TRBV27 to TRBJ2-3, with TRBD1 matching over 8 bases. The J segment lost 3 bases and the V segment lost 8 bases, leaving 10 bases of the junction unmatched. The CDR3 is 15 amino acids. Germline V lookup: CDR1 MNHEY, CDR2 SMNVEV (reference sequence). The CDR3 region has the DNA TGTGCCAGCGGCCCATGGACAGGGTTGACAGATACGCAGTATTTT. Protein: CASGPWTGLTDTQYF.

The rearrangement uses TRBV6-5 and TRBJ1-1; the match to TRBD1 covers 8 bases. CDR1 and CDR2 from the germline V gene are MNHEY and SVGAGI. J was trimmed by 6 bases and V by 4 bases; bases with no gene match: 7. The CDR3 has 14 amino acids. The CDR3 is CASSWRQGASEAFF. CDR3 sequence (DNA): TGTGCCAGCAGTTGGCGGCAGGGGGCCTCTGAAGCTTTCTTT.

This clone was detected once. The CDR3 coding sequence is TGTGCCAGCAGCGTAGATCCCAGAAACACTGAAGCTTTCTTT. This gives the protein CASSVDPRNTEAFF. V is TRBV9 and J is TRBJ1-1; D not resolved. CDR1 and CDR2 from the germline V gene are SGDLS and YYNGEE. This CDR3 is built from 14 residues. V dropped 0 bases and J dropped 2 bases, with 8 bases sitting between them.

The V gene is TRBV2, the J gene TRBJ2-7; 10 positions match TRBD1. Germline lookup yields CDR1 SNHLY and CDR2 FYNNEI. The CDR3 contains 15 residues. Losses at the gene ends were 5 bases for V and 3 bases for J; bases not matched to a gene: 7. The CDR3 sequence is CASSRTGQGNYEQYF. CDR3 DNA sequence: TGTGCCAGCAGTAGAACGGGACAGGGGAACTACGAGCAGTACTTC.

The chain uses TRBV28 and TRBJ1-3, with 9 bases fitting TRBD1. This CDR3 has 18 residues. V was clipped by 7 bases and J by 0 bases; unmatched bases: 13. Germline CDR1 reads MDHEN; CDR2 reads SYDVKM. The CDR3 DNA is TGTGCCAGCATCCTGGGGGGACAGGGATTCGTCTCTGGAAACACCATATATTTT. Its translation is CASILGGQGFVSGNTIYF. The variable domain in full, with the rest retrieved from reference TRBV28 and TRBJ1-3, is DVKVTQSSRYLVKRTGEKVFLECVQDMDHENMFWYRQDPGLGLRLIYFSYDVKMKEKGDIPEGYSVSREKKERFSLILESASTNQTSMYLCASILGGQGFVSGNTIYFGEGSWLTVV.

The chain has TRBV13 and TRBJ2-1, with D perhaps TRBD2 (6 bases). Germline CDR1 is PRHDT and CDR2 is FYEKMQ (reference sequence). Trimming stripped 5 bases from V and 7 bases from J, with 9 bases between. The CDR3 contains 12 residues. The CDR3 sequence is CASSQTSNEQFF. The CDR3 nucleotides are TGTGCCAGCAGCCAGACTAGTAATGAGCAGTTCTTC.

This clone was counted a single time. This chain uses TRBV30 with TRBJ2-3; D ambiguous. The CDR3 has 12 amino acids. Germline V gene sequence: CDR1 GTSNPN, CDR2 SVGIG (reference sequence). The V gene lost 4 bases and the J gene lost 1 base, with 6 bases spanning the gap. The CDR3 DNA reads as TGTGCCTGGACGGGCGGCACAGATACGCAGTATTTT. This translates into CAWTGGTDTQYF.